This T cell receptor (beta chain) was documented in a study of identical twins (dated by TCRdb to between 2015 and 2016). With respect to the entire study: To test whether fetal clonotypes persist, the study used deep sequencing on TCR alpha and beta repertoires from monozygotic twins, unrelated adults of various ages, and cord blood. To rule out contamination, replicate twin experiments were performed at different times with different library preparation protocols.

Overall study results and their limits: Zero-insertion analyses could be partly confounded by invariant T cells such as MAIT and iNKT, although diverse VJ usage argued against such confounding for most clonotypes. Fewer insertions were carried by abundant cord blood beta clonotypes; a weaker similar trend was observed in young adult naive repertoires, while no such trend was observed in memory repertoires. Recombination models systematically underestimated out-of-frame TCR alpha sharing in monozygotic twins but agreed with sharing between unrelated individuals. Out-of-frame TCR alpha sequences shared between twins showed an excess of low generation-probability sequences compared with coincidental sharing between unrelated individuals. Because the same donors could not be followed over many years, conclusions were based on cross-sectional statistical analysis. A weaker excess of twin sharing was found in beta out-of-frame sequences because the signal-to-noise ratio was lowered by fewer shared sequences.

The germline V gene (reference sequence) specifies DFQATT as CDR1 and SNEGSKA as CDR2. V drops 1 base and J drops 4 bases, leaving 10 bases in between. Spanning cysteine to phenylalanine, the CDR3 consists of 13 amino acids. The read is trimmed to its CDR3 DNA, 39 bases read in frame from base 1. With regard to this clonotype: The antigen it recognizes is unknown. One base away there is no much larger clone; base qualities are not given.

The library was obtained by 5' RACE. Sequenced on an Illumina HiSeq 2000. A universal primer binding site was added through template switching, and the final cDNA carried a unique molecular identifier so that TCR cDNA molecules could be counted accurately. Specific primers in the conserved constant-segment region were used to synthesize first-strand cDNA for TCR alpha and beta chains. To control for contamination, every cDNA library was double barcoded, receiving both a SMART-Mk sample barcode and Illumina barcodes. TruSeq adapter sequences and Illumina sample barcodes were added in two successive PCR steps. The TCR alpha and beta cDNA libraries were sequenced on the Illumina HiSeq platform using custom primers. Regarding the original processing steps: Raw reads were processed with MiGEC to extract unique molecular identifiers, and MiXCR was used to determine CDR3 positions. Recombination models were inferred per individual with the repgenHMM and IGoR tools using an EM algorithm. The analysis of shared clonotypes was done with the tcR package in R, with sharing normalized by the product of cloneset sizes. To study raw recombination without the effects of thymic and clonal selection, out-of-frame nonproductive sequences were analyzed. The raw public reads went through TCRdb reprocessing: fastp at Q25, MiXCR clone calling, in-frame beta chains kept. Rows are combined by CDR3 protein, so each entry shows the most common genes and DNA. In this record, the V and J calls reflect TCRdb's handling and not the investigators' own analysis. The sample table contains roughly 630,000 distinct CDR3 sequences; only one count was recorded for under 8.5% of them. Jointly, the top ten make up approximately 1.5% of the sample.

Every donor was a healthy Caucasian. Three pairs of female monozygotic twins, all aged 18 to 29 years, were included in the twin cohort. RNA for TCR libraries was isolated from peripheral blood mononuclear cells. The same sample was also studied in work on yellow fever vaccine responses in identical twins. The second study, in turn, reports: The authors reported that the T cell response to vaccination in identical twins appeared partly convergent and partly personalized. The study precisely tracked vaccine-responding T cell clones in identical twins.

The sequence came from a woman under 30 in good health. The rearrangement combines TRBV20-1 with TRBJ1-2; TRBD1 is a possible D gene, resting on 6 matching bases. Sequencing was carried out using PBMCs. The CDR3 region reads CSARVGGLYGYTF. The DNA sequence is TGCAGTGCTAGAGTCGGGGGCCTCTATGGCTACACCTTC.